This T cell receptor beta chain was sequenced in a study of blood T cell repertoires in COVID-19. The overall study: The United States, Italy and Spain supplied acute and convalescent COVID-19 samples. In each case, the material was cDNA or gDNA derived from T cells, B-cell-depleted T cells, or PBMCs.

Original processing methods: Amplifying reference gene primers gave estimates of nucleated cell counts. Generated by immunoSEQ multiplex PCR, the TCRdb table keeps only in-frame clones and is missing some. The V and J calls and clone size are taken from that table; D and trimming were inferred from the DNA. Here the sample spans under 150,000 clones, more than 80% being singletons. One Seattle source followed patients from active infection through their disease course. After removal of 3 bases from V and 5 bases from J, the junction contained 12 bases not matched to a gene. Germline CDR1 KGHDR, CDR2 SFDVKD. This CDR3 region has 17 residues.

The receptor was isolated from a woman aged 55-69 years with COVID-19, enrolled during active disease. The chain carries TRBV24-1 and TRBJ2-1; 7 bases match TRBD2. What was sequenced was peripheral blood. The CDR3 loop reads CATSDTAGQRGDNEQFF. CDR3 DNA sequence: TGTGCCACCAGTGATACCGCGGGTCAGCGGGGAGACAATGAGCAGTTCTTC.